These 28 T cell receptor beta chains originate from one sample sequenced in a study of regulatory T cells in long-lasting Graves disease. Noted time point: newly diagnosed GD, antithyroid drugs for less than 3 months. Extracted RNA from PBMCs served as the source of the TCR library. Library construction for TCR beta used iRepertoire HTBI primers and Arm-PCR of CDR3 regions. Via MiXCR, TCRdb re-called the multiplex PCR reads, giving one row per CDR3 protein. The data hold some 410,000 distinct CDR3 sequences, with around 17% observed a single time. These data were also reused for a study on T cells in Graves' hyperthyroidism and ophthalmopathy.

The source was peripheral blood mononuclear cells (PBMCs), collected at new diagnosis, from a patient treated with antithyroid drugs. These receptors all stem from a woman in her twenties or thirties with Graves disease.

The sample holds a few counts of this clonotype. The V call is TRBV5-6, the J call TRBJ1-4, with 10 bases matching TRBD1. Germline V lookup: CDR1 SGHDT, CDR2 YYEEEE. The CDR3 totals 17 residues. Germline trimming cut 0 bases from V and 6 bases from J; bases unmatched to any gene: 8. The CDR3 spells CASSLGARTGGYEKLFF. CDR3 nucleotide sequence: TGTGCCAGCAGCTTGGGGGCTCGGACAGGGGGATATGAAAAACTGTTTTTT.

The rearrangement uses TRBV28 and TRBJ1-2, with 9 bases fitting TRBD1. CDR1 and CDR2 (germline): MDHEN, SYDVKM. V gave up 6 bases and J gave up 5 bases; unmatched junction bases: 10. The CDR3 loop spans 15 amino acids. The CDR3 sequence is CASRPPGQGIYGYTF. For the CDR3, the DNA is TGTGCCAGCAGGCCCCCGGGACAGGGAATTTATGGCTACACCTTC.

This clonotype has a count of ten or more. V gene TRBV9 combines with J gene TRBJ2-7; tentatively, D is TRBD1 (6 bases). CDR1 is SGDLS, CDR2 YYNGEE, per germline. This CDR3 comprises 14 residues. The V end lost 4 bases, the J end lost 2 bases, and 13 bases lay between the germline ends. CDR3: CASSPGVSAYEQYF. CDR3 coding DNA: TGTGCCAGCAGCCCAGGGGTCAGTGCCTACGAGCAGTACTTC. Full variable domain (rest looked up from reference TRBV9 and TRBJ2-7): DSGVTQTPKHLITATGQRVTLRCSPRSGDLSVYWYQQSLDQGLQFLIQYYNGEERAKGNILERFSAQQFPDLHSELNLSSLELGDSALYFCASSPGVSAYEQYFGPGTRLTVT.

This clonotype was detected many times. V usage is TRBV12-3 or TRBV12-4 and J usage is TRBJ1-5; D uncertain. This CDR3 has 13 residues. V lost 3 bases and J lost 5, with 8 bases in between. The CDR3 DNA is TGTGCCAGCAGTTTCCGGCGATATCAGCCCCAGCATTTT. Protein sequence: CASSFRRYQPQHF.

Many counts were recorded for this clonotype. The CDR3 is CASSQDLWGDRGRYNEQFF. The CDR3 DNA reads TGTGCCAGCAGCCAAGATCTGTGGGGGGACAGGGGGCGTTACAATGAGCAGTTCTTC. J is TRBJ2-1 and V is TRBV3-1; TRBD1 matches at 12 bases. This CDR3 spans 19 amino acids. V was pared by 0 bases and J by 4 bases, with 10 bases of the junction left unmatched. CDR1 LGHDT and CDR2 YNNKEL come from the germline V gene (reference sequence).

A note on this clonotype: A much more abundant neighbour one base away suggests this may be a read error. V usage is TRBV27 and J usage is TRBJ2-3; 9 nucleotides align to TRBD2. This CDR3 is built from 15 residues. V lost 3 bases and J lost 6; bases outside the gene matches: 7. Germline CDR1 MNHEY, CDR2 SMNVEV (reference sequence). CDR3 amino acids: CASSFGTSKSDTQYF. In nucleotides, the CDR3 is TGTGCCAGCAGTTTTGGGACTAGCAAGTCGGATACGCAGTATTTT.

This clonotype was recorded many times. The chain joins TRBV18 to TRBJ2-3, with D unclear. CDR1 and CDR2 (germline): KGHSH, LQKENI. V was trimmed by 3 bases and J by 2 bases, leaving 12 bases between them. The CDR3 is 15 amino acids. The CDR3 is CASSPEDRPTDTQYF. The CDR3, as DNA: TGTGCCAGCTCACCCGAGGACCGACCCACAGATACGCAGTATTTT. Full variable domain (outside the CDR3, taken from reference TRBV18 and TRBJ2-3): NAGVMQNPRHLVRRRGQEARLRCSPMKGHSHVYWYRQLPEEGLKFMVYLQKENIIDESGMPKERFSAEFPKEGPSILRIQQVVRGDSAAYFCASSPEDRPTDTQYFGPGTRLTVL.

Note on this clonotype: One base separates it from a far larger clone, so it is likely a read error. The chain is built from TRBV20-1 and TRBJ2-1; tentatively, D is TRBD1 (6 bases). CDR1 is DFQATT and CDR2 is SNEGSKA in the germline V gene (reference sequence). The CDR3 totals 14 residues. V lost 0 bases, J lost 13 bases, and 19 bases lay in between. CDR3 region: CSARDGTPKKTQFF. DNA for the CDR3: TGCAGTGCTAGAGATGGGACACCGAAGAAGACCCAGTTCTTC.

This clonotype was observed at least ten times. The J gene is TRBJ2-7, the V gene TRBV20-1; 8 bases match TRBD2. Germline V gene sequence: CDR1 DFQATT, CDR2 SNEGSKA (reference sequence). V lost 5 bases and J lost 2; bases outside the gene matches: 8. This CDR3 has 14 residues. CDR3 nucleotides: TGCAGTGCTTCTTCCGGGACTAGAACCTACGAGCAGTACTTC. This encodes CSASSGTRTYEQYF.

This clonotype was detected ten times or more. The chain employs TRBV4-1 and TRBJ1-5; no firm D call. Germline V CDR1 and CDR2: MGHRA, YSYEKL. Trimming stripped 3 bases from V and 6 bases from J, with 12 bases between. This CDR3 has 14 residues. The DNA for the CDR3 is TGCGCCAGCAGCCAGCCGGGCCTCCTTCAGCCCCAGCATTTT. It encodes CASSQPGLLQPQHF.

This clonotype was seen more than once but under ten times. V and J are TRBV29-1 and TRBJ2-3; 8 positions agree with TRBD1. The CDR3 sequence is 14 residues long. Germline CDR1 reads SQVTM; CDR2 reads ANQGSEA. V shed 8 bases, J shed 1 base, and the junction held 8 bases outside the gene matches. CDR3 region: CSCYRTGRTDTQYF. CDR3 DNA sequence: TGCAGCTGCTACAGGACAGGGCGCACAGATACGCAGTATTTT.

This clonotype has ten or more counts. The chain uses TRBV18 and TRBJ1-1; D possibly corresponds to TRBD1 (5 bases). The length of the CDR3 is 14 residues. CDR1 is KGHSH and CDR2 is LQKENI in the germline V gene. The V and J ends lost 1 base and 3 bases respectively, with 9 bases between them. For the CDR3, the DNA is TGTGCCAGCTCACCACTCGGACAAGACACTGAAGCTTTCTTT. Amino acids: CASSPLGQDTEAFF.

This clonotype was recorded at least ten times. This chain uses TRBV27 with TRBJ1-1; no definite D call. The CDR3 runs 12 residues. CDR1 and CDR2 from the germline V gene are MNHEY and SMNVEV (reference sequence). V was pared by 6 bases and J by 2 bases, with 7 bases between. CDR3 sequence (DNA): TGTGCCAGCAGCCACGGAAACACTGAAGCTTTCTTT. Protein sequence: CASSHGNTEAFF.

This clonotype was observed many times. The J gene is TRBJ1-6, the V gene TRBV5-1, with 9 bases that match TRBD1. The CDR3 covers 15 residues. V dropped 2 bases and J dropped 10; count of bases not matched to a gene: 7. Per the germline V gene, CDR1 is SGHRS and CDR2 is YFSETQ. The CDR3 DNA reads as TGCGCCAGCAGCTTCCGGGACAGGGCTGGATCACCCCTCCACTTT. Residues: CASSFRDRAGSPLHF.

This clonotype has ten or more counts. The chain couples TRBV12-3 or TRBV12-4 to TRBJ2-7, with TRBD2 matching over 8 bases. This CDR3 has 15 amino acids. Germline trimming cut 5 bases from V and 3 bases from J; bases unmatched to any gene: 9. CDR3 nucleotides: TGTGCCAGCAGTCCAGCGGGAGAATACCACTACGAGCAGTACTTC. Translating it yields CASSPAGEYHYEQYF.

This clonotype was seen more than once but under ten times. The genes are TRBV20-1 and TRBJ2-1; 9 nucleotides agree with TRBD1. CDR1 DFQATT and CDR2 SNEGSKA come from the germline V gene (reference sequence). The CDR3 totals 16 residues. V trimming: 5 bases; J trimming: 3 bases; junction bases outside the gene matches: 11. The CDR3 spells CSAQLGDRDFYNEQFF. In DNA, the CDR3 is TGCAGTGCTCAGCTCGGGGACAGGGATTTCTACAATGAGCAGTTCTTC.

In this sample, this clonotype turned up many times. V is TRBV20-1 and J is TRBJ1-5, with TRBD1 matching 7 bases. V dropped 5 bases and J dropped 8; count of bases not matched to a gene: 15. The CDR3 runs to 15 residues. Germline CDR1 DFQATT, CDR2 SNEGSKA (reference sequence). The CDR3 nucleotides read TGCAGTGCTTCGACCCCGGGACAGAGACTTGAGCCCCAGCATTTT. Translated: CSASTPGQRLEPQHF.

The V and J genes are TRBV6-1 and TRBJ1-1, with 7 positions matching TRBD1. This CDR3 contains 15 residues. Germline CDR1 is MNHNS and CDR2 is SASEGT. The V and J ends lost 3 bases and 3 bases, in that order; junction bases with no gene match: 7. In nucleotides, the CDR3 is TGTGCCAGCAGTGACGAAGGGGGCGCGGACACTGAAGCTTTCTTT. Translating gives CASSDEGGADTEAFF.

This rearrangement joins TRBV28 to TRBJ2-3; D is possibly TRBD1 or TRBD2 (5 bases each). Germline V gene sequence: CDR1 MDHEN, CDR2 SYDVKM. The CDR3 extends over 17 amino acids. Trimming removed 1 base from V and 3 bases from J, with 17 bases in between. Here the CDR3 reads CASSLFWGMGPTDTQYF. In DNA, the CDR3 is TGTGCCAGCAGTTTATTTTGGGGGATGGGACCAACAGATACGCAGTATTTT. The variable domain in full, with the rest retrieved from reference TRBV28 and TRBJ2-3, is DVKVTQSSRYLVKRTGEKVFLECVQDMDHENMFWYRQDPGLGLRLIYFSYDVKMKEKGDIPEGYSVSREKKERFSLILESASTNQTSMYLCASSLFWGMGPTDTQYFGPGTRLTVL.

This clonotype appeared a few times. The CDR3 protein is CASSLGRNYNEQFF. CDR3 nucleotide sequence: TGTGCCAGCAGCTTAGGCAGGAACTACAATGAGCAGTTCTTC. The chain has TRBV13 and TRBJ2-7, with D hard to call. With the DNA end fitting TRBJ2-1 better, the J assignment may be wrong. The germline V gene encodes CDR1 PRHDT and CDR2 FYEKMQ (reference sequence). The CDR3 is 14 residues long.

In its sample, this clonotype was seen many times. The chain has TRBV18 and TRBJ2-1; D remains ambiguous. From germline, CDR1 is KGHSH and CDR2 LQKENI. The V end lost 5 bases, the J end lost 0 bases, and 14 bases lay between the germline ends. The CDR3 spans 16 residues. The CDR3, as DNA: TGTGCCAGCTCAGGTCGGCCCCCGAGCTCCTACAATGAGCAGTTCTTC. This codes for CASSGRPPSSYNEQFF.

The table lists this clonotype with a few counts. The rearrangement uses TRBV19 and TRBJ2-1; 9 nucleotides match TRBD1. This CDR3 has 15 amino acids. Germline-derived CDR1 and CDR2 are LNHDA and SQIVND (reference sequence). The V and J ends lost 4 bases and 6 bases, in that order; junction bases with no gene match: 7. The CDR3 here is CASSTRDRAVNEQFF. CDR3 bases: TGTGCCAGTAGTACCCGGGACAGGGCGGTCAATGAGCAGTTCTTC.

This clonotype was found a few times. This chain links TRBV9 with TRBJ2-3; D may be TRBD2 (6 bases). CDR1 SGDLS and CDR2 YYNGEE come from the germline V gene. V lost 0 bases to trimming and J lost 0 bases, with 14 bases between them. This CDR3 is built from 17 residues. This CDR3 reads CASSVEGGGTSTDTQYF. In nucleotides, the CDR3 is TGTGCCAGCAGCGTAGAGGGCGGCGGGACGAGCACAGATACGCAGTATTTT.

This clonotype was seen many times. The chain combines TRBV3-1 with TRBJ2-4; tentatively, D is TRBD1 (6 bases). The length of the CDR3 is 15 residues. Germline V gene lookup returns CDR1 LGHDT and CDR2 YNNKEL (reference sequence). V was cut by 1 base and J by 11 bases, with 18 bases left in between. CDR3 bases: TGTGCCAGCAGCCAAGGGCCCGAAACAGGGTTGCTTCAGTACTTC. Residues: CASSQGPETGLLQYF.

This clonotype was found many times. V and J are TRBV7-2 and TRBJ2-7; 9 nucleotides agree with TRBD1. The V gene end was trimmed by 5 bases and the J gene end by 5 bases; junction bases not matched to a gene: 7. The CDR3 sequence is 14 residues long. Germline V gene lookup returns CDR1 SGHTA and CDR2 FQGNSA. The CDR3 reads CASSQGQGADEQYF. DNA of the CDR3: TGTGCCAGCAGCCAGGGACAGGGTGCGGACGAGCAGTACTTC.

This clonotype was seen repeatedly, ten times or more. V is TRBV6-2 or TRBV6-3 and J is TRBJ2-1; tentatively, D is TRBD1 or TRBD2 (5 bases each). The CDR3 loop spans 13 amino acids. V gave up 0 bases and J gave up 9 bases, with 9 bases separating them. Germline CDR1 is MNHEY and CDR2 is SVGEGT. CDR3 sequence: CASSYSGVGEQFF. Written as DNA, the CDR3 is TGTGCCAGCAGTTACTCGGGGGTTGGTGAGCAGTTCTTC.

The V and J genes are TRBV12-3 or TRBV12-4 and TRBJ2-3; D perhaps matches TRBD1 (7 bases). This CDR3 comprises 15 residues. The germline V and J ends were trimmed by 3 bases and 6 bases, with 16 bases remaining between them. CDR3 loop: CASSFRGALFDTQYF. Written as DNA, the CDR3 is TGTGCCAGCAGTTTCAGGGGGGCGTTGTTTGATACGCAGTATTTT.

Ten or more counts support this clonotype. The chain is built from TRBV28 and TRBJ1-5; perhaps TRBD1 as D (6 bases). Germline V lookup: CDR1 MDHEN, CDR2 SYDVKM. There are 15 residues in the CDR3. V lost 2 bases and J 2 bases, leaving 10 bases between the germline ends. The CDR3 reads CASSLGYRGNQPQHF. The CDR3 DNA follows: TGTGCCAGCAGTTTAGGGTACAGGGGCAATCAGCCCCAGCATTTT.